This TCR beta chain was identified during a study of CXCR3-negative and CXCR3-positive naive CD8 T cells. General study findings and limits: Naive cells, whether CXCR3-negative or CXCR3-positive, had similar TRBV-TRBJ usage, while memory cells differed. More hydrophobic TRB CDR3s were found in CXCR3-positive naive cells than in CXCR3-negative naive cells.

Germline V gene sequence: CDR1 MNHEY, CDR2 SVGAGI. The CDR3 contains 14 residues. Carrying UMI labels, the TRB cDNA libraries were prepared through 5' RACE. Following a re-call of the 5' RACE reads, TCRdb has one entry per CDR3 protein and lacks DNA. The repertoire table contains 95,000 to 100,000 distinct CDR3 sequences. Note on this clonotype: Antigen: not known.

The TCR comes from a human donor in good health. Some clones in this sample may be carry-over from other donors' samples. The chain joins TRBV6-5 to TRBJ2-5; no DNA is available, so the TRBD1 call from TCRdb remains unchecked. The sample was naive CXCR3+ CD8+ T cells from blood. Subset noted: CD45RO-CCR7+CD27+CD95- naive CD8+ T cells expressing CXCR3 (TNR3+). The CDR3 reads CASSSPDRSETQYF.